A single sample gave rise to the 10 T cell receptor beta chains below, sequenced in a study of blood T cell repertoires in COVID-19. Repertoires were generated with immunoSEQ multiplex PCR, while TCRdb's copy carries only in-frame clones and drops some. This table holds 150,000 to 200,000 clones, around 76% found once. Sequenced material: peripheral blood. Source of these receptors: a woman between 65 and 79 years old with acute or convalescent COVID-19.

This clone occurred a few times. This rearrangement joins TRBV10-3 to TRBJ2-1; D not certain. Germline CDR1 and CDR2: ENHRY and SYGVKD. The V and J ends lost 3 bases and 11 bases respectively, with 8 bases between them. The CDR3 runs to 11 residues. This CDR3 is CAISDPLKQFF. The CDR3 DNA follows: TGTGCCATCAGTGACCCCCTTAAGCAGTTCTTC.

This rearrangement joins TRBV6-5 to TRBJ2-1, with TRBD1 identical over 7 bases. Germline assignment: CDR1 MNHEY and CDR2 SVGAGI. With V trimmed by 7 bases and J by 7 bases, 13 bases remained unmatched. The CDR3 runs 15 residues. The CDR3 loop reads CASTYPTHRGNEQFF. The CDR3 coding sequence is TGTGCCAGCACCTACCCTACCCACAGGGGAAATGAGCAGTTCTTC.

This clone has only a few counts. This chain links TRBV18 with TRBJ2-7; weak D call: TRBD1 (6 bases). The CDR3 extends over 12 amino acids. The V and J ends lost 5 bases and 2 bases respectively, with 7 bases between them. In germline, CDR1 is KGHSH, CDR2 LQKENI. CDR3 residues: CASSTGTYEQYF. CDR3 DNA: TGTGCCAGCTCAACAGGGACCTACGAGCAGTACTTC.

The chain links TRBV19 to TRBJ1-1; tentative D call: TRBD1 (6 bases). Looked up from germline, CDR1 is LNHDA and CDR2 is SQIVND (reference sequence). This CDR3 is 17 amino acids long. Deletions cut 3 bases from V and 2 bases from J, with 19 bases between. DNA for the CDR3: TGTGCCAGTAGTATCCACCCTTTCAGGGGCCGAAACACTGAAGCTTTCTTT. Amino acids: CASSIHPFRGRNTEAFF.

The V call is TRBV7-2, the J call TRBJ1-2, with D perhaps TRBD1 (6 bases). Trimming removed 0 bases at V and 7 bases at J, with 15 bases between. There are 15 residues in the CDR3. The V gene's germline CDR1 is SGHTA and CDR2 FQGNSA. The CDR3 region has the DNA TGTGCCAGCAGCTTAGCTGCGACGGGACAAGGTGGCTACACCTTC. Translated: CASSLAATGQGGYTF.

CDR3 bases: TGCAGCGTTGGGGCGCAGTACGGCAATCAGCCCCAGCATTTT. Protein product: CSVGAQYGNQPQHF. The chain is built from TRBV29-1 and TRBJ1-5; D gene unclear. Per the germline V gene, CDR1 is SQVTM and CDR2 is ANQGSEA. CDR3 size: 14 residues. The V gene lost 4 bases and the J gene lost 2 bases, with 12 bases spanning the gap.

V usage is TRBV10-2 and J usage is TRBJ1-2; weak D call: TRBD1 (6 bases). The CDR3 loop spans 12 amino acids. V was shortened by 10 bases and J by 9 bases, with 18 bases between the two germline ends. Germline loops: CDR1 WSHSY, CDR2 SAAADI. The CDR3 protein is CATRDRSGSYTF. The CDR3 coding sequence is TGCGCCACCCGCGACAGGTCAGGAAGCTACACCTTC.

This clone has a handful of counts. The CDR3 reads CASSRSGVETQYF. The CDR3 DNA is TGTGCCAGCAGTCGGTCAGGGGTGGAGACCCAGTACTTC. This chain connects TRBV2 to TRBJ2-5, with D tentatively TRBD1 (6 bases). Germline CDR1 reads SNHLY; CDR2 reads FYNNEI. The CDR3 consists of 13 residues. Trimming pared 5 bases from V and 5 bases from J, leaving 12 bases between.

This clone was detected only a few times. CDR3 sequence (DNA): TGTGCCTGGAGTGTAAGCCGAGCCTACAATGAGCAGTTCTTC. The encoded protein is CAWSVSRAYNEQFF. This chain links TRBV30 with TRBJ2-1; no firm D call. V was pared by 0 bases and J by 2 bases, with 8 bases between. CDR3 length: 14 residues. Germline values: CDR1 GTSNPN, CDR2 SVGIG (reference sequence). Full variable domain (outside the CDR3, taken from reference TRBV30 and TRBJ2-1): SQTIHQWPATLVQPVGSPLSLECTVEGTSNPNLYWYRQAAGRGLQLLFYSVGIGQISSEVPQNLSASRPQDRQFILSSKKLLLSDSGFYLCAWSVSRAYNEQFFGPGTRLTVL.

This clone was picked up one time. The gene calls are TRBV20-1 and TRBJ2-7; TRBD1 might be the D (6 bases). The CDR3 spans 11 residues. Germline V CDR1 and CDR2: DFQATT, SNEGSKA (reference sequence). V gave up 7 bases and J gave up 3 bases, with 10 bases separating them. Written as DNA, the CDR3 is TGCAGTGTTGTACAGGGCTACGAGCAGTACTTC. It is translated as CSVVQGYEQYF.